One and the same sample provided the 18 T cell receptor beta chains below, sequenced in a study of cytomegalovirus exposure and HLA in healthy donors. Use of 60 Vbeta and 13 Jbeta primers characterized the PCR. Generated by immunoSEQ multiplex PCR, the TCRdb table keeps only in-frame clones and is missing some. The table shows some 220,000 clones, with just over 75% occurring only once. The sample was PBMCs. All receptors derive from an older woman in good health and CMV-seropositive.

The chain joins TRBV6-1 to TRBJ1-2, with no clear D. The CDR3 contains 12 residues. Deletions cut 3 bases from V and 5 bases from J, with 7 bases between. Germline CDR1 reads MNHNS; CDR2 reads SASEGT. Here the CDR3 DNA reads TGTGCCAGCAGTGATCCAAAATATGGCTACACCTTC. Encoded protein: CASSDPKYGYTF.

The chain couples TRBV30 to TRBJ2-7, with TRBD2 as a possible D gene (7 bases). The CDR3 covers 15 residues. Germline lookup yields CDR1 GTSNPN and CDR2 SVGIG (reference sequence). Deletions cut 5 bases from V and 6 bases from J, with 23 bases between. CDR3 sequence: CAWGQKGGRRGEQYF. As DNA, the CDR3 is TGTGCCTGGGGCCAGAAGGGGGGGCGCAGGGGCGAGCAGTACTTC.

CDR3 region: CASSLGGLGLETQYF. The CDR3 DNA follows: TGTGCCAGCTCGCTTGGAGGGTTGGGCCTAGAGACCCAGTACTTC. This sequence joins TRBV18 and TRBJ2-5; the D gene is possibly TRBD2 (6 bases). The CDR3 loop spans 15 amino acids. Germline-derived CDR1 and CDR2 are KGHSH and LQKENI. Trimming left V 6 bases short and J 4 bases short, with 18 bases between.

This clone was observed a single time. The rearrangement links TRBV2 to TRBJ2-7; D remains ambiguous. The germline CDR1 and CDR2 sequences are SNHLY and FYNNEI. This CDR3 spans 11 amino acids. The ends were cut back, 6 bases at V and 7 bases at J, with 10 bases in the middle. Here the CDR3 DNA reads TGTGCCAGCAGAACGTACGAGGAGCAGTACTTC. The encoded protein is CASRTYEEQYF.

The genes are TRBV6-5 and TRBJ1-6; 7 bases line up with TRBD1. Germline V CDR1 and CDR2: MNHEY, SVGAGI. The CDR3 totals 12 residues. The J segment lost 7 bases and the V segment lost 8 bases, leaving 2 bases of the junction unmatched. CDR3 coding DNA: TGTGCCAGCCAAGGGGGCAATTCACCCCTCCACTTT. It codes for CASQGGNSPLHF.

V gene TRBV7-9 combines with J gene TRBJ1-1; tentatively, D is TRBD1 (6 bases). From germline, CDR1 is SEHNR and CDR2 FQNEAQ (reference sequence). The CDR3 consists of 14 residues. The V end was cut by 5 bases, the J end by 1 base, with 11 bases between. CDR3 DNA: TGTGCCAGCAGCCCCAAAGGGGGGAACACTGAAGCTTTCTTT. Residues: CASSPKGGNTEAFF.

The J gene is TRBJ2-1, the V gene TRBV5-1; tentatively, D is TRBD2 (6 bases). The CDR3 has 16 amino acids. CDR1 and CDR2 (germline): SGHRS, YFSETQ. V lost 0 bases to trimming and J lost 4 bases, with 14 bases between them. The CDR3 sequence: CASSLVVGGPYNEQFF. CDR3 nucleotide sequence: TGCGCCAGCAGCTTGGTTGTCGGGGGACCGTACAATGAGCAGTTCTTC.

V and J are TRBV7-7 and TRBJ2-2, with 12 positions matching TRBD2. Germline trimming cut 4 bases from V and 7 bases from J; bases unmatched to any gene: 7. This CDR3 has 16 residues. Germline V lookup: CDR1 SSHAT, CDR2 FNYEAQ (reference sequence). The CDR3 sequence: CASSSLAGGPIGELFF. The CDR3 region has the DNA TGTGCCAGCAGCTCCCTAGCGGGAGGGCCGATCGGGGAGCTGTTTTTT.

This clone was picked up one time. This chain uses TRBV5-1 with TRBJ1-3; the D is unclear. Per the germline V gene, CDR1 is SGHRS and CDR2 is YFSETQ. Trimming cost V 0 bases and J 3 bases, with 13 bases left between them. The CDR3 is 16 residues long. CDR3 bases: TGCGCCAGCAGCTTGGCCGGAGGGAGGTATGGAAACACCATATATTTT. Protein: CASSLAGGRYGNTIYF.

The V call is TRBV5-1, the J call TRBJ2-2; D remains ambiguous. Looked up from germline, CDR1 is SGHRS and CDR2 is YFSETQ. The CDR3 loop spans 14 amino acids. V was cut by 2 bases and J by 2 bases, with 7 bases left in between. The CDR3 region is CASSLDINTGELFF. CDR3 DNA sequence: TGCGCCAGCAGCTTAGACATAAACACCGGGGAGCTGTTTTTT.

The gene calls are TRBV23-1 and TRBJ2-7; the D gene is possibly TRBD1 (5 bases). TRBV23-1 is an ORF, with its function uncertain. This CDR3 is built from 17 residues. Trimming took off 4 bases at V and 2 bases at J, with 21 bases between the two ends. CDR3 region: CASSPTFTDTSTYEQYF. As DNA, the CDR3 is TGCGCCAGCAGTCCAACTTTTACGGACACCTCTACCTACGAGCAGTACTTC.

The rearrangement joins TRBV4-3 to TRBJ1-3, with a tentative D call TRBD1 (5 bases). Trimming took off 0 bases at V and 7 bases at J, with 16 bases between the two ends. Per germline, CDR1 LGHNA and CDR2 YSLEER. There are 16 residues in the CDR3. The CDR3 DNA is TGCGCCAGCAGCCAAGATGCGGGGCCAGGAGGGAACACCATATATTTT. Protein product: CASSQDAGPGGNTIYF.

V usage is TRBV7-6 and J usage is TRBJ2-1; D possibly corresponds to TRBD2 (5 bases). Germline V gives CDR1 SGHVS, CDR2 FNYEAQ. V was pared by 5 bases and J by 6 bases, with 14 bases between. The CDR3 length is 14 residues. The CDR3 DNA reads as TGTGCCAGCAGCACCGGAGGCGCTCCCAATGAGCAGTTCTTC. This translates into CASSTGGAPNEQFF.

CDR3 nucleotides: TGCGCCAGCAGCCAAATTGGACAGTTCACCGGGGAGCTGTTTTTT. Its protein is CASSQIGQFTGELFF. The chain combines TRBV4-3 with TRBJ2-2; TRBD1 might be the D (6 bases). The CDR3 runs 15 residues. Per the germline V gene, CDR1 is LGHNA and CDR2 is YSLEER. The germline V and J ends were trimmed by 2 bases and 4 bases, with 11 bases remaining between them.

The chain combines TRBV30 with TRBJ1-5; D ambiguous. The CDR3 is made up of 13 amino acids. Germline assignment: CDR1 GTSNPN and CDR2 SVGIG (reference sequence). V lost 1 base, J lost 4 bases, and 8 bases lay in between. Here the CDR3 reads CAWSATPNQPQHF. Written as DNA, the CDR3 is TGTGCCTGGAGTGCGACACCTAATCAGCCCCAGCATTTT.

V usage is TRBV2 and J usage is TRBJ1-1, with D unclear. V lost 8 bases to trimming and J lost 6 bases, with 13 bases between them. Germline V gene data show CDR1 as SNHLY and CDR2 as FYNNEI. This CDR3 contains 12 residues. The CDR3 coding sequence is TGTGCCAGCTGTTGGCCGATTCCTGAAGCTTTCTTT. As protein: CASCWPIPEAFF.

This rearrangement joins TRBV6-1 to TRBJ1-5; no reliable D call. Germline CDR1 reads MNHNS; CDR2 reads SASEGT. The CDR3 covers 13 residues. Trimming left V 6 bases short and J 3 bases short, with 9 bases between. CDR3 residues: CASRGPNNQPQHF. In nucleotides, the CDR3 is TGTGCCAGCAGGGGCCCCAACAATCAGCCCCAGCATTTT.

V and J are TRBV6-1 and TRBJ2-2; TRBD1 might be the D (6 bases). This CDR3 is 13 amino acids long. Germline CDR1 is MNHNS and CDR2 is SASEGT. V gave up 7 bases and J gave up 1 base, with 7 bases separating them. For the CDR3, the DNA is TGTGCCAGCAAGACAGGGAACACCGGGGAGCTGTTTTTT. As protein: CASKTGNTGELFF.